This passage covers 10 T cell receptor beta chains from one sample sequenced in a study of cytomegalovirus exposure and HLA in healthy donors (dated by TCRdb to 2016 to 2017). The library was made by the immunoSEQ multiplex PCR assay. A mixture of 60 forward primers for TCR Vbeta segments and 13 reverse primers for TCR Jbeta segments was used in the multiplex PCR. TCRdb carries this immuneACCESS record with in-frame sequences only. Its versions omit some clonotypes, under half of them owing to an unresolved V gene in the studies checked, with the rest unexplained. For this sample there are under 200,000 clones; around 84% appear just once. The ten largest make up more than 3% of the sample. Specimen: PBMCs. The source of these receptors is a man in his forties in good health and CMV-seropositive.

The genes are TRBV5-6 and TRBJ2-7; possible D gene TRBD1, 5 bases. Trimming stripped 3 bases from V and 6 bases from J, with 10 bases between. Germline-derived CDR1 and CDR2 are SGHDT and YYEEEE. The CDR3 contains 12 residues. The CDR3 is CASSSQGGEQYF. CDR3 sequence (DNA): TGTGCCAGCAGCTCCCAGGGTGGCGAGCAGTACTTC. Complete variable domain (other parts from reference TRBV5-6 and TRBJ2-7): DAGVTQSPTHLIKTRGQQVTLRCSPKSGHDTVSWYQQALGQGPQFIFQYYEEEERQRGNFPDRFSGHQFPNYSSELNVNALLLGDSALYLCASSSQGGEQYFGPGTRLTVT.

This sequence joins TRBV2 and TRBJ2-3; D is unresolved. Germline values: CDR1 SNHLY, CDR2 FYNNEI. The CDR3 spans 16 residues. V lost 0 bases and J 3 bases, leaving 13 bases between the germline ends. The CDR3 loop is CASSEAAGQATDTQYF. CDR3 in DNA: TGTGCCAGCAGTGAAGCGGCAGGCCAGGCGACAGATACGCAGTATTTT.

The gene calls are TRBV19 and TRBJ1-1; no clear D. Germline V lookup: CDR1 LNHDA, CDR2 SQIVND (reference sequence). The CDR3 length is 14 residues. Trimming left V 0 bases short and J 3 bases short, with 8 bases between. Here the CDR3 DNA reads TGTGCCAGTAGTATAGACATGAGGGACACTGAAGCTTTCTTT. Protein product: CASSIDMRDTEAFF.

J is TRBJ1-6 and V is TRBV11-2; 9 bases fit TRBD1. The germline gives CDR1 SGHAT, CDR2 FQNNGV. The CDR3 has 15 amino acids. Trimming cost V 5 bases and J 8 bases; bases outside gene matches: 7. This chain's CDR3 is CASSTVTGGYSPLHF. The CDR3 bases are TGTGCCAGCAGCACCGTTACAGGGGGCTATTCACCCCTCCACTTT. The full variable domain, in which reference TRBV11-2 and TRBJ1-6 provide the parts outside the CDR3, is EAGVAQSPRYKIIEKRQSVAFWCNPISGHATLYWYQQILGQGPKLLIQFQNNGVVDDSQLPKDRFSAERLKGVDSTLKIQPAKLEDSAVYLCASSTVTGGYSPLHFGNGTRLTVT.

CDR3 in DNA: TGTGCCAGCAGGACAGGGTCCTACGAGCAGTACTTC. Protein product: CASRTGSYEQYF. The V gene is TRBV6-5, the J gene TRBJ2-7; 7 positions match TRBD1. There are 12 residues in the CDR3. V was clipped by 6 bases and J by 1 base; unmatched bases: 0. Germline CDR1 and CDR2: MNHEY and SVGAGI.

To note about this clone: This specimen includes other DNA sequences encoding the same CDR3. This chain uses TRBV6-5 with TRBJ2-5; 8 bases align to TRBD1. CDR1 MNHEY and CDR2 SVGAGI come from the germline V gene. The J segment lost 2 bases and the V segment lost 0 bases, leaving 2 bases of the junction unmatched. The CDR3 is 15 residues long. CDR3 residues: CASSYSGTGQETQYF. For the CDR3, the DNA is TGTGCCAGCAGTTACTCGGGGACAGGACAAGAGACCCAGTACTTC.

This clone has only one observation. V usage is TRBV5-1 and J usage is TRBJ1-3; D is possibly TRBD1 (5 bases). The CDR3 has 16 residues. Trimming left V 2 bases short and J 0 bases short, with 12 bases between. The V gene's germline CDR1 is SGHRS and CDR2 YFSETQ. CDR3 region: CASSFIGADSGNTIYF. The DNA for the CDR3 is TGCGCCAGCAGCTTTATAGGGGCGGACTCTGGAAACACCATATATTTT.

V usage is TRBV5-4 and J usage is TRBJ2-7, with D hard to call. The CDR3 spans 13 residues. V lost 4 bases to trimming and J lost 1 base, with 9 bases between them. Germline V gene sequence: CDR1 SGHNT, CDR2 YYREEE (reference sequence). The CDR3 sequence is CASSQETSYEQYF. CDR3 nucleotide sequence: TGTGCCAGCAGCCAGGAAACTTCCTACGAGCAGTACTTC.

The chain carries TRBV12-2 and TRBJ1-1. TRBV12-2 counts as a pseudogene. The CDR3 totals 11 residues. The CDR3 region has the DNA TGTGCAAGTCGCTTTGGAGAAGAAGCTTTCTTT. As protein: CASRFGEEAFF.

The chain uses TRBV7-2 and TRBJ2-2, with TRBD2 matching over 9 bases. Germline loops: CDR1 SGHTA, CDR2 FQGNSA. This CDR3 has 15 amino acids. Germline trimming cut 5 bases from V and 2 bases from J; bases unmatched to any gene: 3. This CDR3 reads CASSSSGSNTGELFF. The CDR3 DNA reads TGTGCCAGCAGCAGTAGCGGGAGTAACACCGGGGAGCTGTTTTTT.